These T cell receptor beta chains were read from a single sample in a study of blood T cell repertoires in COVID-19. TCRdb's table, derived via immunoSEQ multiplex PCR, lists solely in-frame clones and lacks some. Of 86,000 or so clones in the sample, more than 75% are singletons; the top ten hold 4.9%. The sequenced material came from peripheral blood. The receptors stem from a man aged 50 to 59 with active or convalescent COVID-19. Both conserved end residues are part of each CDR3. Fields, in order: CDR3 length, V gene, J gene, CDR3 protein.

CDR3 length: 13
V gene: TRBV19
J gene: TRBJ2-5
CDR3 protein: CASSSPAGGTQYF

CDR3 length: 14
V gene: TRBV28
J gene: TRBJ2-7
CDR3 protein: CASISGTGAHEQYF

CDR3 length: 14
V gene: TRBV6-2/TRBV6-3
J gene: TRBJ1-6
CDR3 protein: CASSTGQGDSPLHF

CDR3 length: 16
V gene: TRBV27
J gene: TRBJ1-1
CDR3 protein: CASSFLLTGGVTEAFF

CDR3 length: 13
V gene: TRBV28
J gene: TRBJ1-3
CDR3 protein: CASGSGSGNTIYF

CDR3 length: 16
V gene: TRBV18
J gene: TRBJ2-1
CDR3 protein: CASSPNSGQGLGEQFF

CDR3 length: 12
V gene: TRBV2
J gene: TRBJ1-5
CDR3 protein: CASRPPGQPQHF

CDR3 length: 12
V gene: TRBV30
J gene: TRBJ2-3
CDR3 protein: CAWTPGQGGQYF

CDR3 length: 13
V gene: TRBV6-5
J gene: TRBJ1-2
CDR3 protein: CASSPGGQRGYTF

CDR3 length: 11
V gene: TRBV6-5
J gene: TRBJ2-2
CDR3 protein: CASRAFGELFF

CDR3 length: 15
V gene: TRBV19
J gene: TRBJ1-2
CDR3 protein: CASSYGTSSNYGYTF

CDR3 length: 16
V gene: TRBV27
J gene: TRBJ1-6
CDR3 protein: CASSLNQGPGVSPLHF

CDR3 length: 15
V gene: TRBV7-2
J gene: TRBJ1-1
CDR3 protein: CASSLSGQGITEAFF